This TCR beta chain was recorded in a study of identical twins. Points from the study as a whole: Within cord blood, abundant beta clonotypes carried fewer insertions, but memory repertoires showed no such trend.

V lost 3 bases and J 3 bases, leaving 6 bases between the germline ends. In germline, CDR1 is SEHNR, CDR2 FQNEAQ (reference sequence). This CDR3 has 13 residues. MiXCR, applied by TCRdb to the 5' RACE reads, yields one record per CDR3 protein. This repertoire shows fewer than 250,000 distinct CDR3 sequences, less than 8% found once; its top ten account for more than 1.5%. This clonotype was detected only a few times. What it binds is unknown. This sample was shared with a second study, whose subject was yellow fever vaccine responses in identical twins.

Sequencing used memory (CD45RO+) T cells sorted from blood. The V gene is TRBV7-9, the J gene TRBJ1-5, with D unresolved. The receptor was derived from a woman under 30 in good health. The CDR3 sequence: CASSFDLNQPQHF. The CDR3 bases are TGTGCCAGCAGCTTCGACCTCAATCAGCCCCAGCATTTT.